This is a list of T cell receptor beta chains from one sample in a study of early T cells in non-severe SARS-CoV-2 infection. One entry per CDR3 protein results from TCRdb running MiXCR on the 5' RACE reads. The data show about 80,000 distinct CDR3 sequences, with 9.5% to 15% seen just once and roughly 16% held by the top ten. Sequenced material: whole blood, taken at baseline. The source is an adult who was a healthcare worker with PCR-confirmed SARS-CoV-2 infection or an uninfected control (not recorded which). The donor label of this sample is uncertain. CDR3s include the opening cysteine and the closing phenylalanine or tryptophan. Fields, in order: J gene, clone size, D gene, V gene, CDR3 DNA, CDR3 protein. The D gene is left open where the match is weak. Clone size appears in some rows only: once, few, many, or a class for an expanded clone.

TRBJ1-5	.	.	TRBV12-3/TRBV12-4	TGTGCCAGCAGTAAGGACAGAGGGGGAGTCCACCCCCAGCATTTT	CASSKDRGGVHPQHF
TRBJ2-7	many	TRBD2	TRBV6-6	TGTGCCATCCTTCTCAGGACGGGGACTAGCGTTTACGAGCAGTACTTC	CAILLRTGTSVYEQYF
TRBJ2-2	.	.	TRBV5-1	TGCGCCAGCAGCCCAGACAGTCACACCGGGGAGCTGTTTTTT	CASSPDSHTGELFF
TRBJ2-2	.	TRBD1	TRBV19	TGTGCCAGTAGTTCTGGACAGGGCCACACCGGGGAGCTGTTTTTT	CASSSGQGHTGELFF
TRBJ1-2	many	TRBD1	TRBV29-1	TGCAGCGTTGAGGTCCCGGGACAGGGGGCGCGGGGCTATGGCTACACCTTC	CSVEVPGQGARGYGYTF
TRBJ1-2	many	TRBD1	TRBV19	TGTGCCACTACCCGGGACAGCCTTTCTAACTATGGCTACACCTTC	CATTRDSLSNYGYTF
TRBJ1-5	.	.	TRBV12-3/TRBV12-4	TGTGCCAGCAGTTTCGACAAGGGGCAGCCCCAGCATTTT	CASSFDKGQPQHF
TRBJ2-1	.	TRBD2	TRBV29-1	TGCAGCGTAAGGGGCCCCACTAGCGGGAGCCCTGAGCAGTTCTTC	CSVRGPTSGSPEQFF
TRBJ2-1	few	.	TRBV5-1	TGCGCCAGCAGCTTGGACGCTTCCTCCTACAATGAGCAGTTCTTC	CASSLDASSYNEQFF
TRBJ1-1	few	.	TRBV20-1	TGCAGTGCAACGCAGGGGATGAACACTGAAGCTTTCTTT	CSATQGMNTEAFF
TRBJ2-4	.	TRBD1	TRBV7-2	TGTGCCAGCAGCTTCCGTCGCACAGGGGGAACTGCCAAAAACATTCAGTACTTC	CASSFRRTGGTAKNIQYF
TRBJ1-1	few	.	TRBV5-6	TGTGCCAGCAGCTTTCGGTGGTCAGGGGCGAGAACTGAAGCTTTCTTT	CASSFRWSGARTEAFF
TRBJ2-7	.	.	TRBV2	TGTGCCAGCAGTGAATCTCTCTACGAGCAGTACTTC	CASSESLYEQYF
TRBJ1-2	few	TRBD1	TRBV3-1	TGTGCCAGCAGCCCTGGACGCCCCGACAGGGAGGACGGCTACACCTTC	CASSPGRPDREDGYTF
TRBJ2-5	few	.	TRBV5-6	TGTGCCAGCAGTGGGGGGGCCGAAGAGACCCAGTACTTC	CASSGGAEETQYF
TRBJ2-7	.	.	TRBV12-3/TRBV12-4	TGTGCCAGCAGTTTCTACAGCTACGAGCAGTACTTC	CASSFYSYEQYF
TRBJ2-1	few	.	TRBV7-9	TGTGCCAGCAGCTTTTCCCACAATGAGCAGTTCTTC	CASSFSHNEQFF
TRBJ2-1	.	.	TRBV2	TGTGCCAGCACCACCCCGGAGGGCCCAGTTGGGGAGCAGTTCTTC	CASTTPEGPVGEQFF
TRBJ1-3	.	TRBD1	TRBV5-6	TGTGCCAGCAGCCTTGGACAGGGGACTGGAAACACCATATATTTT	CASSLGQGTGNTIYF
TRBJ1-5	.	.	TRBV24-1	TGTGCCACCAGTGATCGCTCTTCGGCCCAGCATTTT	CATSDRSSAQHF
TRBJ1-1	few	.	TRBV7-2	TGTGCCAGCAGCTTAAGGTTTGGGACTGAAGCTTTCTTT	CASSLRFGTEAFF
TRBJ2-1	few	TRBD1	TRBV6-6	TGTGCCACCAATCACCCAGGGGGCAATGAGCAGTTCTTC	CATNHPGGNEQFF
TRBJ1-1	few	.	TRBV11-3	TGTGCCAGCAGCTTAAGAGGAGCAGGGAGGAGGACTGAAGCTTTCTTT	CASSLRGAGRRTEAFF
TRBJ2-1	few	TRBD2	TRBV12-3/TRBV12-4	TGTGCCAGCAGCCCGACGGGAGGCTGGAATGAGCAGTTCTTC	CASSPTGGWNEQFF
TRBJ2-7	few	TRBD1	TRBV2	TGTGCCAGCCGGGACAGCCTATACGAGCAGTACTTC	CASRDSLYEQYF
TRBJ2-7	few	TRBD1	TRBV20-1	TGCAGTGCTACGGACAGGGAGTACGAGCAGTACTTC	CSATDREYEQYF
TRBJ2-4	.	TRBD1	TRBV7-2	TGTGCCAGCAGAAGAGGGGGCGACGTGTACTTC	CASRRGGDVYF
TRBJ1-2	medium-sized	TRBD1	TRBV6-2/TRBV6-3	TGTGCCAGCAGTTACTCGTTGACAGGGGATGGCTACACCTTC	CASSYSLTGDGYTF
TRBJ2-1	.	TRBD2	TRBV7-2	TGTGCCAGCAGCCCCGGGGGAGGGCAAAGTTACAATGAGCAGTTCTTC	CASSPGGGQSYNEQFF
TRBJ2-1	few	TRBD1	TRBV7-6	TGTGCCACCTCCTCCGGACAGGCCTCCTACAATGAGCAGTTCTTC	CATSSGQASYNEQFF
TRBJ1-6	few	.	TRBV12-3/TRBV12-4	TGTGCCAGCGCAGGGGCGGGGGGCTATAATTCACCCCTCCACTTT	CASAGAGGYNSPLHF
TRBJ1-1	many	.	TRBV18	TGTGCCAGCTCATTTGACGGGAACACTGAAGCTTTCTTT	CASSFDGNTEAFF
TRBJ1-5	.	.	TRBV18	TGTGCCAGCTCACAGTTAGAGGATCAGCCCCAGCATTTT	CASSQLEDQPQHF
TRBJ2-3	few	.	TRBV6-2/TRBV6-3	TGTGCCAGCAGTTACTCCCAAGTGCGGGATACGCAGTATTTT	CASSYSQVRDTQYF
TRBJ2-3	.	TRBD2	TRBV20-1	TGCAGTGCGCAACGACTAGCGGGGGGCACAGATACGCAGTATTTT	CSAQRLAGGTDTQYF
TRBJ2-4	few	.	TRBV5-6	TGTGCCAGCAGCTTGGGTCAGGTCAAAAACATTCAGTACTTC	CASSLGQVKNIQYF
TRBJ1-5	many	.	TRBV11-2	TGTGCCAGCAGCTTAAGTTCCAAGGGAAATCAGCCCCAGCATTTT	CASSLSSKGNQPQHF
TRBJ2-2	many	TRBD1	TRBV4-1	TGCGCCAGCAGCCGCCGGACAGGGGGGGGCACCGGGGAGCTGTTTTTT	CASSRRTGGGTGELFF
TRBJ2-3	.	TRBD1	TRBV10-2	TGCGCCAGCGGGAGACAGGGGGCTCGGGCCCCAGATACGCAGTATTTT	CASGRQGARAPDTQYF
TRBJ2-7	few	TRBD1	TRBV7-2	TGTGCCAGCAGCTTAGGGGGACAGGACTACGAGCAGTACTTC	CASSLGGQDYEQYF
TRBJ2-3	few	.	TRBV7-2	TGTGCCAGCAGCAATCGGACAGATACGCAGTATTTT	CASSNRTDTQYF
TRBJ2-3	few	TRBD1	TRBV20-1	TGCAGTGCTCCCTCCGGGACAGGGGCTTTCTACACAGATACGCAGTATTTT	CSAPSGTGAFYTDTQYF
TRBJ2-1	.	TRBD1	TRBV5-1	TGCGCCAGCAGCCCCGACAGGGTGACCTACAATGAGCAGTTCTTC	CASSPDRVTYNEQFF
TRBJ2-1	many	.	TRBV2	TGTGCCAGCAGTGAAGGTGGGACTTCGAACAATGAGCAGTTCTTC	CASSEGGTSNNEQFF
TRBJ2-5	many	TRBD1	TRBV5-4	TGTGCCAGCAGCCCGACAGGGACGGCCGAGACCCAGTACTTC	CASSPTGTAETQYF
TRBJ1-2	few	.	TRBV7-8	TGTGCCAGCAGCCCCCTGAACCCTGCCTCAGCCCTAGCCTACACCTTC	CASSPLNPASALAYTF
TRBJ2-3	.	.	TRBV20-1	TGCAGTGCCCTGACAGCCACAGATACGCAGTATTTT	CSALTATDTQYF
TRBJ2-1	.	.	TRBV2	TGTGCCAGCAGTGGACTTGAGGATCGGTCCTACAATGAGCAGTTCTTC	CASSGLEDRSYNEQFF
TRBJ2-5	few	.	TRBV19	TGTGCCAGTGCCGATCAACCAGAGACCCAGTACTTC	CASADQPETQYF
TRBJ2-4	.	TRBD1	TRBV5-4	TGTGCCAGCGGACCTCCCGGGACAGTCAGACCTTGGTCGGACTTC	CASGPPGTVRPWSDF
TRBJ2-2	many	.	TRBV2	TGTGCCAGCAGGACTGGACAGACGGGGACCGGGGAGCTGTTTTTT	CASRTGQTGTGELFF